Each of the 10 T cell receptor beta chains below was sequenced from the same sample in a study of blood T cell repertoires in COVID-19. TCRdb's copy holds only in-frame clones and misses some; the assay was immunoSEQ multiplex PCR. The sample consists of fewer than 350,000 clones, around 81% of them appearing once. Sequences were obtained from peripheral blood. The receptors were gathered from a woman aged 60 to 75 with active or convalescent COVID-19.

The sample holds many counts of this clone. V is TRBV6-5 and J is TRBJ1-3, with 7 nucleotides matching TRBD1. CDR3 length: 15 amino acids. Germline lookup yields CDR1 MNHEY and CDR2 SVGAGI. Trimming took 5 bases from V and 3 from J; bases not matched to a gene: 7. DNA of the CDR3: TGTGCCAGCAGTCCCGGGACAGTACTTGGAAACACCATATATTTT. Its protein product is CASSPGTVLGNTIYF.

This chain links TRBV25-1 with TRBJ1-6; 9 bases match TRBD1. With 7 bases clipped from V and 0 bases from J, the junction kept 7 bases outside the gene matches. The CDR3 contains 17 residues. CDR1 and CDR2 from the germline V gene are MGHDK and SYGVNS. As DNA, the CDR3 is TGTGCCAGCACGGGGACAGGGCGAAGCTCCTATAATTCACCCCTCCACTTT. Protein: CASTGTGRSSYNSPLHF.

This chain connects TRBV7-2 to TRBJ1-5, with D perhaps matching TRBD1 (6 bases). The CDR3 has 14 amino acids. Deletions cut 4 bases from V and 2 bases from J, with 9 bases between. The germline CDR1 and CDR2 sequences are SGHTA and FQGNSA. In DNA, the CDR3 is TGTGCCAGCAGCTCGAGGACAGGCAATCAGCCCCAGCATTTT. Translation gives CASSSRTGNQPQHF.

V is TRBV5-1 and J is TRBJ1-3, with 7 bases matching TRBD1. Losses at the gene ends were 1 base for V and 1 base for J; bases not matched to a gene: 5. The CDR3 consists of 16 residues. Germline lookup yields CDR1 SGHRS and CDR2 YFSETQ. The CDR3 loop is CASSLHTGVSGNTIYF. The CDR3 DNA reads as TGCGCCAGCAGCTTGCATACAGGGGTTTCTGGAAACACCATATATTTT.

The V call is TRBV27, the J call TRBJ2-5; 9 nucleotides agree with TRBD1. Unmatched junction bases numbered 12, after V lost 5 bases and J lost 8 bases. Germline V gives CDR1 MNHEY, CDR2 SMNVEV (reference sequence). This CDR3 has 15 residues. CDR3 DNA: TGTGCCAGCAGTCTCGTATCCGGGACAGGGAATACCCAGTACTTC. Encoded protein: CASSLVSGTGNTQYF.

The V gene is TRBV19, the J gene TRBJ1-5; D gene unclear. V was cut by 1 base and J by 1 base, with 11 bases left in between. The CDR3 length is 16 residues. Germline V gene lookup returns CDR1 LNHDA and CDR2 SQIVND (reference sequence). CDR3 sequence: CASSIVSTPSNQPQHF. The CDR3 nucleotides are TGTGCCAGTAGTATAGTTTCGACACCGAGCAATCAGCCCCAGCATTTT.

The chain is built from TRBV4-1 and TRBJ2-3, with 8 bases identical to TRBD2. The CDR3 runs to 14 residues. Trimming at V came to 7 bases and at J to 0 bases, leaving 3 bases not matched to a gene. Germline V CDR1 and CDR2: MGHRA, YSYEKL. In DNA form, the CDR3 reads TGCGCCAGCACGCGGGGGGCCAGCACAGATACGCAGTATTTT. It translates to CASTRGASTDTQYF.

This chain uses TRBV19 with TRBJ1-1; D gene uncertain. V lost 8 bases, J lost 7 bases, and 8 bases lay in between. Germline V gene lookup returns CDR1 LNHDA and CDR2 SQIVND (reference sequence). The CDR3 consists of 10 residues. CDR3 region: CASRGNEAFF. CDR3 sequence (DNA): TGTGCCAGTCGAGGGAATGAAGCTTTCTTT. Together with reference TRBV19 and TRBJ1-1, the CDR3 gives the full variable domain: DGGITQSPKYLFRKEGQNVTLSCEQNLNHDAMYWYRQDPGQGLRLIYYSQIVNDFQKGDIAEGYSVSREKKESFPLTVTSAQKNPTAFYLCASRGNEAFFGQGTRLTVV.

The chain joins TRBV11-2 to TRBJ1-3, with TRBD1 identical over 9 bases. Germline-derived CDR1 and CDR2 are SGHAT and FQNNGV. The CDR3 covers 18 residues. Germline trimming cut 5 bases from V and 2 bases from J; bases unmatched to any gene: 13. For the CDR3, the DNA is TGTGCCAGCAGCCCCACGGGACAGGGATTGGGGCCTGGAAACACCATATATTTT. It translates to CASSPTGQGLGPGNTIYF.

The V gene is TRBV23-1, the J gene TRBJ1-5; TRBD1 might be the D (6 bases). TRBV23-1 is flagged as an ORF with uncertain function. The length of the CDR3 is 13 residues. Between the trimmed V and J ends, which lost 0 bases and 15 bases, there was a span of 15 bases. As DNA, the CDR3 is TGCGCCAGCAGTCAATCGAGGCAGGGGAGAAGGCATTTT. Protein product: CASSQSRQGRRHF.